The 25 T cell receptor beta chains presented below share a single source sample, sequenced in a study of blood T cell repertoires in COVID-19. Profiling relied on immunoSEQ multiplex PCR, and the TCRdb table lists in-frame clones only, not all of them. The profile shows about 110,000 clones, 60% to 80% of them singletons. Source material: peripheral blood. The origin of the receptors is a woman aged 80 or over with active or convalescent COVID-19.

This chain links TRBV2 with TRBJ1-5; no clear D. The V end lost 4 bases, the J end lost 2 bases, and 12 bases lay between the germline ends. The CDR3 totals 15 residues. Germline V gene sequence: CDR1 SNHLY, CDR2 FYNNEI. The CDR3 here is CASSGRWGGNQPQHF. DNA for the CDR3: TGTGCCAGCAGTGGTAGGTGGGGAGGCAATCAGCCCCAGCATTTT.

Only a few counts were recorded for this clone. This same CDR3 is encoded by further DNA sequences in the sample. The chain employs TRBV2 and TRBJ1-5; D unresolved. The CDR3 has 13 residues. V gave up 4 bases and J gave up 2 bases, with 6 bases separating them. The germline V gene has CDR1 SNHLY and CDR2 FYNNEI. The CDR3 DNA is TGTGCCAGCAGTGGTACGGGCAATCAGCCCCAGCATTTT. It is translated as CASSGTGNQPQHF.

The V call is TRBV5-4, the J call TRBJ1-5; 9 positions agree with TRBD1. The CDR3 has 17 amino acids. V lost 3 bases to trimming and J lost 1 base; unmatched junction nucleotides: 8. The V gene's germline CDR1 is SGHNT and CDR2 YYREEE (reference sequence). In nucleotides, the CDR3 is TGTGCCAGCAGCTGGACCGGACAGGGGATGAGCAATCAGCCCCAGCATTTT. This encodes CASSWTGQGMSNQPQHF.

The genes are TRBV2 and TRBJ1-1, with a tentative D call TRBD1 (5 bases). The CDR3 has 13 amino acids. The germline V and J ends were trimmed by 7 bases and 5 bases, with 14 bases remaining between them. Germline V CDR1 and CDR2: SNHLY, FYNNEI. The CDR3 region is CASTGTGGTEAFF. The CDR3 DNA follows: TGTGCCAGCACCGGGACCGGGGGGACTGAAGCTTTCTTT. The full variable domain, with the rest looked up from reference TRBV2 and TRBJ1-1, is EPEVTQTPSHQVTQMGQEVILRCVPISNHLYFYWYRQILGQKVEFLVSFYNNEISEKSEIFDDQFSVERPDGSNFTLKIRSTKLEDSAMYFCASTGTGGTEAFFGQGTRLTVV.

The CDR3 spells CASSLDSYQETQYF. The CDR3 nucleotides read TGTGCCAGCAGCTTAGACTCCTACCAAGAGACCCAGTACTTC. The chain links TRBV11-1 to TRBJ2-5; unclear D gene. The CDR3 consists of 14 residues. Trimming took 1 base from V and 0 from J, leaving 6 bases between them. The germline V gene encodes CDR1 SGHAT and CDR2 FQDESV (reference sequence).

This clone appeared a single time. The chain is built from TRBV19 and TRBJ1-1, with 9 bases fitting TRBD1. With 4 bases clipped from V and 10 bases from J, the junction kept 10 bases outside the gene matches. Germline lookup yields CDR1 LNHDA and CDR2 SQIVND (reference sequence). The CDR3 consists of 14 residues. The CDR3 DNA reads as TGTGCCAGTAGTACCTCAGGACAGGGGAGAATAGCTTTCTTT. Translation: CASSTSGQGRIAFF.

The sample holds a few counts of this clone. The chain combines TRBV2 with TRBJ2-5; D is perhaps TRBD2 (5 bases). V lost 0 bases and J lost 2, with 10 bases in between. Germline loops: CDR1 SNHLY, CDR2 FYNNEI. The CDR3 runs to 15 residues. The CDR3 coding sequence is TGTGCCAGCAGTGAAGCGCCGGGAAGACAAGAGACCCAGTACTTC. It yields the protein CASSEAPGRQETQYF. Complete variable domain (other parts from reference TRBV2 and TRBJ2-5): EPEVTQTPSHQVTQMGQEVILRCVPISNHLYFYWYRQILGQKVEFLVSFYNNEISEKSEIFDDQFSVERPDGSNFTLKIRSTKLEDSAMYFCASSEAPGRQETQYFGPGTRLLVL.

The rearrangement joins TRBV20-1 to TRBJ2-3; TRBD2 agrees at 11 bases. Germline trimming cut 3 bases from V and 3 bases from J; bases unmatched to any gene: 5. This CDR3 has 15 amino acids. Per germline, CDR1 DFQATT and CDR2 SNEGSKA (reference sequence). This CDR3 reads CSASLLAGETDTQYF. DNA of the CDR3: TGCAGTGCTAGTTTACTAGCGGGAGAGACAGATACGCAGTATTTT.

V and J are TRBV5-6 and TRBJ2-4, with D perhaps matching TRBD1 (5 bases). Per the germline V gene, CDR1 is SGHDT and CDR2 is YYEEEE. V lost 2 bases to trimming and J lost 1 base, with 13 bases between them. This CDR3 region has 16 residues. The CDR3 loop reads CASSLKAGMAKNIQYF. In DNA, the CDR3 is TGTGCCAGCAGCTTAAAGGCAGGGATGGCCAAAAACATTCAGTACTTC.

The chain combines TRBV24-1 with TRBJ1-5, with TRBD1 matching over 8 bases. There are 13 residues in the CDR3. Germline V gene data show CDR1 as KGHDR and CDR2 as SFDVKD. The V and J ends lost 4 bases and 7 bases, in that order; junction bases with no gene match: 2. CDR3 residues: CATSEHRGQPQHF. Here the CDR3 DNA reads TGTGCCACCAGTGAGCACAGGGGGCAGCCCCAGCATTTT.

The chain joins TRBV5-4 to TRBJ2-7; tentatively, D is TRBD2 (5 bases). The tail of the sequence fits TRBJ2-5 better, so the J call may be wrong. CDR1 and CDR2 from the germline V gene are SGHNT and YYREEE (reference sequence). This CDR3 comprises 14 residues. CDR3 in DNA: TGTGCCAGCAGCTTTGGGCGGGCCGGGGAGACCCAGTACTTC. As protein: CASSFGRAGETQYF.

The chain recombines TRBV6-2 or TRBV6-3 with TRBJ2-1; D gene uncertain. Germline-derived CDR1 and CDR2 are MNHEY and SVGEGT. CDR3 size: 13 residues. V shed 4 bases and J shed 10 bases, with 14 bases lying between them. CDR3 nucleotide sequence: TGTGCCAGCAGTTCCACCCCGGGTGAGGAGCAGTTCTTC. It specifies CASSSTPGEEQFF.

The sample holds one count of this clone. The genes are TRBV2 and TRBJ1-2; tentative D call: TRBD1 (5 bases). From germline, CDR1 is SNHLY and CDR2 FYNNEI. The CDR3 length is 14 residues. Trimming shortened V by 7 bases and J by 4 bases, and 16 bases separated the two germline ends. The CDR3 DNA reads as TGTGCCAGCATCTGGACACCATTGGGCTATGGCTACACCTTC. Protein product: CASIWTPLGYGYTF.

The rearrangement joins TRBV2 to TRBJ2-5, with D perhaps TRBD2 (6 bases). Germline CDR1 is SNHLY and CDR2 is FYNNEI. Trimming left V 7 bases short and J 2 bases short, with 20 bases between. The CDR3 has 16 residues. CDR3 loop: CASTLWPSAVQETQYF. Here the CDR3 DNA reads TGTGCCAGCACTCTCTGGCCTAGCGCGGTACAAGAGACCCAGTACTTC.

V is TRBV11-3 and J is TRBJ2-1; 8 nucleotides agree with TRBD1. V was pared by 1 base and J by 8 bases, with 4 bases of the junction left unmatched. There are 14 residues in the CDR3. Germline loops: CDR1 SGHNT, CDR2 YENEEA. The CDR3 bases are TGTGCCAGCAGCTTAGGGACAGGGAGTCATGAGCAGTTCTTC. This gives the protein CASSLGTGSHEQFF.

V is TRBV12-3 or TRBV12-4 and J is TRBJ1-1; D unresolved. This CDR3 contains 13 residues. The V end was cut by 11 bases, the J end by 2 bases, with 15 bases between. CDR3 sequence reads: CAARRLENTEAFF. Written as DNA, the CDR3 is TGTGCCGCCCGGCGGCTTGAAAACACTGAAGCTTTCTTT.

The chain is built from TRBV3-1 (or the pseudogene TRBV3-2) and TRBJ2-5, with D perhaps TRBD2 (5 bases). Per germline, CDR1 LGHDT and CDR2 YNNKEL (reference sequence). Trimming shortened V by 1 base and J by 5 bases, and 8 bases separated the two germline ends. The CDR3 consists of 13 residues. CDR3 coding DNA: TGTGCCAGCAGCCAAGTGCGAGGGGAGACCCAGTACTTC. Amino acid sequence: CASSQVRGETQYF.

The CDR3 protein is CASSLDRGGDTQYF. The CDR3, as DNA: TGTGCCAGCAGCTTGGACCGAGGGGGAGATACGCAGTATTTT. The genes are TRBV5-4 and TRBJ2-3; perhaps TRBD1 as D (6 bases). The CDR3 has 14 amino acids. Trimming cost V 0 bases and J 5 bases, with 10 bases left between them. Per germline, CDR1 SGHNT and CDR2 YYREEE (reference sequence).

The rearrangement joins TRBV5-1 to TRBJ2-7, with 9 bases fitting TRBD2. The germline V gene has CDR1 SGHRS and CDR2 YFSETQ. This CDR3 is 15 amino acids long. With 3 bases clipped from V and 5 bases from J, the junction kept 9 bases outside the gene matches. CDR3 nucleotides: TGCGCCAGCAGCTCGCAAGCGGGAGGTAACGACGAGCAGTACTTC. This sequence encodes CASSSQAGGNDEQYF.

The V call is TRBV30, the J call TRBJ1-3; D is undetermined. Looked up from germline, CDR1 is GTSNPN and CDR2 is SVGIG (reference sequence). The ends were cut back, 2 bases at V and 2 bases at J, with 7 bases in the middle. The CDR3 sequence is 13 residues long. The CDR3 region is CAWSPGTGNTIYF. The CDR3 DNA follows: TGTGCCTGGAGTCCGGGGACTGGAAACACCATATATTTT.

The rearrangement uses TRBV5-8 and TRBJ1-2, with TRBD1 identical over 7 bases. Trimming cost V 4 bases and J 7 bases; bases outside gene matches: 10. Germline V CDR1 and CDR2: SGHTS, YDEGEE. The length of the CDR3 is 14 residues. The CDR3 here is CASSEGQRFSGYTF. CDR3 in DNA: TGTGCCAGCAGCGAGGGACAGCGGTTCTCTGGCTACACCTTC.

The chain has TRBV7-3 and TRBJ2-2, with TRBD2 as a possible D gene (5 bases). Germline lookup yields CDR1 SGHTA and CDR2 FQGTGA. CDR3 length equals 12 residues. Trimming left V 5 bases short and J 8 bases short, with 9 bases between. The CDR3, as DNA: TGTGCCAGCAGCCTCCGGGAAGGGGAGCTGTTTTTT. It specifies CASSLREGELFF.

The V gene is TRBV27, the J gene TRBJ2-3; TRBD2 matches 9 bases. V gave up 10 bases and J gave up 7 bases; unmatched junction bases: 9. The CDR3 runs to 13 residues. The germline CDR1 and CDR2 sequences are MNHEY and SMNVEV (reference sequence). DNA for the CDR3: TGTGCCACCCTTGCGGGAGGGCCGAATACGCAGTATTTT. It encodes CATLAGGPNTQYF.

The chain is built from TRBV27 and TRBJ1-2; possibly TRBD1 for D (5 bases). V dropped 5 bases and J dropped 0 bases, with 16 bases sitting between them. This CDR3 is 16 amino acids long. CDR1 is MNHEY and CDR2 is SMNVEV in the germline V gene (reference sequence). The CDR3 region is CASSKQPQGTNYGYTF. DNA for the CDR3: TGTGCCAGCAGTAAACAACCCCAGGGTACTAACTATGGCTACACCTTC.

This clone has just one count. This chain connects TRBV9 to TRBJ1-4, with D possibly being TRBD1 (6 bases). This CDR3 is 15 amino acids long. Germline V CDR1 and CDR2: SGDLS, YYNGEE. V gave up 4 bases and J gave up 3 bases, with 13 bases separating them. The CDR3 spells CASSLTGQPNEKLFF. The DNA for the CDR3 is TGTGCCAGCAGCCTCACGGGACAACCTAATGAAAAACTGTTTTTT.